This TCR beta chain appears in the sequencing data of a study of T cells in Graves' hyperthyroidism and ophthalmopathy. The study, taken as a whole, reports: In the blood, most expanded thyroid clonotypes above 0.001 appeared as well.

With respect to this clonotype: What it binds is not known.

Amplification yielded TCR beta CDR3 regions, with RNA transcripts as the source. RT-PCR in the first round (using the HTBI primer set) targeted the TCR CDR3. TCRdb called the multiplex PCR reads again in MiXCR, with one record for every CDR3 protein. This sample has about 590,000 distinct CDR3 sequences, with 12% to 15% found just once. This sequence was found in a woman under 30 with Graves' ophthalmopathy. Sample: blood.

CDR3 sequence reads: CATKAGGGGYEQYF. The CDR3 DNA follows: TGTGCCACTAAAGCGGGAGGAGGGGGCTACGAGCAGTACTTC. The chain links TRBV19 to TRBJ2-7; 9 positions agree with TRBD2. Germline V gene sequence: CDR1 LNHDA, CDR2 SQIVND (reference sequence). The CDR3 consists of 14 residues. Trimming cost V 10 bases and J 3 bases; bases outside gene matches: 10.